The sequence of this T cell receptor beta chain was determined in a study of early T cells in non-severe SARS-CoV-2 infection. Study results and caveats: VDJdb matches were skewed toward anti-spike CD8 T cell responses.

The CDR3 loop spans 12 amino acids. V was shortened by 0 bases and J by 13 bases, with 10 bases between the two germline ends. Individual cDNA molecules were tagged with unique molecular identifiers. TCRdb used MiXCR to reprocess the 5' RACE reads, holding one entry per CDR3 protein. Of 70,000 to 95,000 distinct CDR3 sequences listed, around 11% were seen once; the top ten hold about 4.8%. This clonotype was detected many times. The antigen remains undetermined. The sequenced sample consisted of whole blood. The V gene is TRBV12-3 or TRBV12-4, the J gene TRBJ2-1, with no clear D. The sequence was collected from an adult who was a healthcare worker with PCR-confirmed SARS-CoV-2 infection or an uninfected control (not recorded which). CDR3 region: CASSLAGSGQFF. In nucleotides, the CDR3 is TGTGCCAGCAGTTTAGCTGGGTCGGGTCAGTTCTTC.